Following are 30 T cell receptor beta chains from one sample sequenced in a study of blood T cell repertoires in COVID-19. TCRdb's table, derived via immunoSEQ multiplex PCR, lists solely in-frame clones and lacks some. The sample lists about 170,000 clones; 70% to 90% were seen once. Sequencing used peripheral blood. Every receptor here comes from a man aged 35 to 55 who had recovered from COVID-19.

This clone was seen more than once but under ten times. The chain uses TRBV29-1 and TRBJ2-2; no firm D call. In germline, CDR1 is SQVTM, CDR2 ANQGSEA. This CDR3 comprises 13 residues. V lost 1 base and J 2 bases, leaving 5 bases between the germline ends. The CDR3 is CSVEVGNTGELFF. The CDR3 DNA reads TGCAGCGTTGAAGTGGGCAACACCGGGGAGCTGTTTTTT.

The chain employs TRBV24-1 and TRBJ1-1; D gene unclear. CDR1 and CDR2 (germline): KGHDR, SFDVKD. This CDR3 is built from 14 residues. V shed 3 bases and J shed 4 bases, with 11 bases lying between them. The CDR3 region is CATSDAVESTEAFF. As DNA, the CDR3 is TGTGCCACCAGTGATGCGGTAGAGAGCACTGAAGCTTTCTTT.

This clone was seen only a few times. V gene TRBV27 combines with J gene TRBJ1-2, with D possibly TRBD1 on 5 matching bases. The germline CDR1 and CDR2 sequences are MNHEY and SMNVEV (reference sequence). The CDR3 totals 15 residues. The ends were cut back, 5 bases at V and 2 bases at J, with 15 bases in the middle. CDR3 nucleotides: TGTGCCAGCAGTCCTTATTTACAGGTCAACTATGGCTACACCTTC. This sequence encodes CASSPYLQVNYGYTF.

The J gene is TRBJ1-1, the V gene TRBV9; D unresolved. The V end lost 0 bases, the J end lost 3 bases, and 6 bases lay between the germline ends. The CDR3 sequence is 13 residues long. The V gene's germline CDR1 is SGDLS and CDR2 YYNGEE. The CDR3 region has the DNA TGTGCCAGCAGCGTAGAGAGTGACACTGAAGCTTTCTTT. Translation: CASSVESDTEAFF.

This clone was seen a handful of times. The chain joins TRBV5-4 to TRBJ1-2, with TRBD1 matching 10 bases. J was trimmed by 7 bases and V by 3 bases; bases with no gene match: 6. The CDR3 has 14 amino acids. Per the germline V gene, CDR1 is SGHNT and CDR2 is YYREEE (reference sequence). CDR3 amino acids: CASSSGTGVFGYTF. DNA for the CDR3: TGTGCCAGCAGCTCCGGGACAGGGGTGTTTGGCTACACCTTC.

The chain has TRBV7-3 and TRBJ2-7, with a weak D call TRBD1 (6 bases). The CDR3 covers 14 residues. The V gene's germline CDR1 is SGHTA and CDR2 FQGTGA. V gave up 5 bases and J gave up 4 bases, with 15 bases separating them. The CDR3 DNA is TGTGCCAGCAGCCCCGGACAGAGCGTTTACGAGCAGTACTTC. This codes for CASSPGQSVYEQYF.

The genes are TRBV12-3 or TRBV12-4 and TRBJ2-7, with D perhaps TRBD1 (5 bases). Trimming pared 5 bases from V and 4 bases from J, leaving 12 bases between. The CDR3 is 13 amino acids. CDR3 loop: CASSLNQGYEQYF. DNA for the CDR3: TGTGCCAGCAGTCTTAACCAGGGATACGAGCAGTACTTC.

The rearrangement links TRBV10-3 to TRBJ2-2; 10 bases match TRBD1. J lost 5 bases, V lost 5 bases, and 5 bases had no gene match. Germline lookup yields CDR1 ENHRY and CDR2 SYGVKD. The CDR3 spans 15 residues. The CDR3 DNA reads TGTGCCATCAGTCCTGACAGGGGGCTAACCGGGGAGCTGTTTTTT. This sequence encodes CAISPDRGLTGELFF.

The chain recombines TRBV4-3 with TRBJ2-7, with D possibly matching TRBD1 (5 bases). V gave up 1 base and J gave up 8 bases, with 9 bases separating them. CDR3 length: 12 amino acids. Germline CDR1 LGHNA, CDR2 YSLEER. CDR3 coding DNA: TGCGCCAGCAGCCAAGGGGCAGGGAAGCAGTACTTC. This gives the protein CASSQGAGKQYF.

The chain links TRBV9 to TRBJ1-2; D unresolved. CDR1 SGDLS and CDR2 YYNGEE come from the germline V gene. CDR3 length equals 13 residues. Deletions cut 4 bases from V and 7 bases from J, with 14 bases between. CDR3 residues: CASSRGDKSGYTF. The CDR3 region has the DNA TGTGCCAGCAGCCGCGGGGATAAGAGTGGCTACACCTTC.

This chain joins TRBV19 and TRBJ2-1; D might be TRBD2 (6 bases). CDR3 length equals 15 residues. V lost 0 bases and J 2 bases, leaving 8 bases between the germline ends. Looked up from germline, CDR1 is LNHDA and CDR2 is SQIVND (reference sequence). The CDR3 here is CASSIDRETYNEQFF. In DNA, the CDR3 is TGTGCCAGTAGTATAGATCGGGAGACCTACAATGAGCAGTTCTTC.

A few counts support this clone. The chain uses TRBV7-9 and TRBJ2-7, with TRBD2 matching over 14 bases. With 3 bases clipped from V and 5 bases from J, the junction kept 3 bases outside the gene matches. The CDR3 loop spans 15 amino acids. Per the germline V gene, CDR1 is SEHNR and CDR2 is FQNEAQ (reference sequence). In DNA form, the CDR3 reads TGTGCCAGCAGCTTGGGGACTAGCGGGGGAAACGAGCAGTACTTC. Protein sequence: CASSLGTSGGNEQYF.

This chain uses TRBV28 with TRBJ2-2; 8 nucleotides align to TRBD1. The junction had 3 bases not matched to a gene; V was cut back by 6 bases and J by 3 bases. From germline, CDR1 is MDHEN and CDR2 SYDVKM. The CDR3 is 14 amino acids. CDR3 DNA: TGTGCCAGCAGCATGACAGGGGACACCGGGGAGCTGTTTTTT. It codes for CASSMTGDTGELFF.

The rearrangement links TRBV19 to TRBJ2-5; possibly TRBD2 for D (5 bases). The V end lost 5 bases, the J end lost 5 bases, and 12 bases lay between the germline ends. The germline gives CDR1 LNHDA, CDR2 SQIVND (reference sequence). This CDR3 is built from 13 residues. CDR3: CASSAPSRETQYF. The CDR3 DNA reads TGTGCCAGTAGTGCGCCTAGCAGGGAGACCCAGTACTTC.

The chain joins TRBV27 to TRBJ2-7; no clear D. The CDR3 contains 14 residues. V lost 2 bases and J 2 bases, leaving 10 bases between the germline ends. Germline CDR1 is MNHEY and CDR2 is SMNVEV (reference sequence). This CDR3 reads CASSLGSEAYEQYF. CDR3 DNA: TGTGCCAGCAGTTTAGGCAGCGAAGCCTACGAGCAGTACTTC.

The chain recombines TRBV7-2 with TRBJ2-7; D may be TRBD1 (5 bases). V lost 5 bases and J lost 3, with 14 bases in between. The CDR3 loop spans 14 amino acids. The germline V gene has CDR1 SGHTA and CDR2 FQGNSA. The CDR3 nucleotides read TGTGCCAGCAGCCCATCCAGAGACAGCTACGAGCAGTACTTC. Protein: CASSPSRDSYEQYF.

V and J are TRBV6-1 and TRBJ1-1; no definite D call. V was cut by 3 bases and J by 4 bases, with 12 bases left in between. The CDR3 is 14 amino acids. CDR1 and CDR2 from the germline V gene are MNHNS and SASEGT. The CDR3 DNA reads as TGTGCCAGCAGTGACAACCTCGCGGGCACTGAAGCTTTCTTT. It codes for CASSDNLAGTEAFF.

This chain links TRBV5-1 with TRBJ2-3; no reliable D call. CDR3 length: 14 amino acids. Trimming pared 4 bases from V and 1 base from J, leaving 10 bases between. Germline V gene lookup returns CDR1 SGHRS and CDR2 YFSETQ. The CDR3: CASSHFRGTDTQYF. The CDR3 nucleotides read TGCGCCAGCAGCCATTTCCGGGGCACAGATACGCAGTATTTT.

V gene TRBV6-2 or TRBV6-3 combines with J gene TRBJ1-5; weak D call: TRBD1 (6 bases). The CDR3 loop spans 14 amino acids. Trimming left V 4 bases short and J 10 bases short, with 17 bases between. The V gene's germline CDR1 is MNHEY and CDR2 SVGEGT. CDR3 bases: TGTGCCAGCAGTTCCAGGGGTGGTTCTTTACCCCAGCATTTT. It codes for CASSSRGGSLPQHF.

V usage is TRBV9 and J usage is TRBJ1-4, with a possible D match to TRBD1 (6 bases). V was shortened by 0 bases and J by 5 bases, with 11 bases between the two germline ends. Germline assignment: CDR1 SGDLS and CDR2 YYNGEE. The CDR3 consists of 15 residues. For the CDR3, the DNA is TGTGCCAGCAGCGTAGCTTGGGGGCCGAATGAAAAACTGTTTTTT. Translated: CASSVAWGPNEKLFF.

The chain uses TRBV3-1 (or the pseudogene TRBV3-2) and TRBJ1-1; a possible D gene is TRBD1 (6 bases). Trimming shortened V by 3 bases and J by 6 bases, and 8 bases separated the two germline ends. Germline CDR1 reads LGHDT; CDR2 reads YNNKEL (reference sequence). The CDR3 runs 12 residues. CDR3 bases: TGTGCCAGCAGCCACGGACAGCCTGAAGCTTTCTTT. Amino acid sequence: CASSHGQPEAFF.

This clone has more than one count but fewer than ten. J is TRBJ1-1 and V is TRBV7-9, with 8 nucleotides matching TRBD1. CDR3 size: 15 residues. Germline values: CDR1 SEHNR, CDR2 FQNEAQ (reference sequence). Unmatched junction bases numbered 5, after V lost 4 bases and J lost 1 base. As DNA, the CDR3 is TGTGCCAGCAGCTCCAACAGGGGGAGGAACACTGAAGCTTTCTTT. Encoded protein: CASSSNRGRNTEAFF.

V usage is TRBV9 and J usage is TRBJ2-3, with TRBD2 matching 12 bases. CDR3 length equals 18 residues. The J segment lost 0 bases and the V segment lost 3 bases, leaving 8 bases of the junction unmatched. Germline assignment: CDR1 SGDLS and CDR2 YYNGEE. The CDR3 region has the DNA TGTGCCAGCAGCGCGGGACTAGCGGGTTTAACTAGCACAGATACGCAGTATTTT. Its protein is CASSAGLAGLTSTDTQYF.

The chain uses TRBV2 and TRBJ2-1; 8 positions agree with TRBD2. The germline V gene has CDR1 SNHLY and CDR2 FYNNEI. Trimming removed 4 bases from V and 4 bases from J; junction bases left unmatched: 6. The CDR3 consists of 15 residues. The CDR3 DNA reads as TGTGCCAGCAGTGTAACTAGCGGACCATACAATGAGCAGTTCTTC. It codes for CASSVTSGPYNEQFF. The entire variable domain, with the rest obtained from reference TRBV2 and TRBJ2-1, is as follows: EPEVTQTPSHQVTQMGQEVILRCVPISNHLYFYWYRQILGQKVEFLVSFYNNEISEKSEIFDDQFSVERPDGSNFTLKIRSTKLEDSAMYFCASSVTSGPYNEQFFGPGTRLTVL.

The rearrangement links TRBV9 to TRBJ1-3; TRBD1 is a possible D gene (6 bases). With 4 bases removed from V and 0 bases from J, the gap between germline ends came to 14 bases. The CDR3 extends over 16 amino acids. CDR1 SGDLS and CDR2 YYNGEE come from the germline V gene. CDR3 sequence: CASSPLTGLSGNTIYF. The CDR3 coding sequence is TGTGCCAGCAGCCCCCTGACAGGCCTCTCTGGAAACACCATATATTTT.

This clone was seen just once. J is TRBJ1-1 and V is TRBV6-5; D uncertain. Trimming left V 1 base short and J 8 bases short, with 8 bases between. Germline V gives CDR1 MNHEY, CDR2 SVGAGI. The CDR3 covers 12 residues. The CDR3 reads CASSYFGVEAFF. The CDR3 DNA follows: TGTGCCAGCAGTTACTTCGGGGTGGAAGCTTTCTTT.

The J gene is TRBJ2-2, the V gene TRBV6-5, with D maybe TRBD2 (5 bases). The CDR3 is 13 amino acids. Germline V gene lookup returns CDR1 MNHEY and CDR2 SVGAGI. With 4 bases removed from V and 6 bases from J, the gap between germline ends came to 9 bases. CDR3: CASSLGSAGELFF. The CDR3 DNA reads as TGTGCCAGCAGTTTAGGGAGTGCCGGGGAGCTGTTTTTT.

The rearrangement links TRBV7-9 to TRBJ1-1, with 9 bases aligning to TRBD1. This CDR3 spans 14 amino acids. The V and J ends lost 7 bases and 2 bases, in that order; junction bases with no gene match: 5. From germline, CDR1 is SEHNR and CDR2 FQNEAQ (reference sequence). The CDR3 bases are TGTGCCAGCACCACGACAGGGGGAAACACTGAAGCTTTCTTT. Residues: CASTTTGGNTEAFF.

The V gene is TRBV29-1, the J gene TRBJ2-3; D is possibly TRBD2 (5 bases). V was trimmed by 4 bases and J by 4 bases, leaving 12 bases between them. Germline CDR1 SQVTM, CDR2 ANQGSEA. The CDR3 sequence is 13 residues long. The DNA of the CDR3 is TGCAGCGTTGCCGGGGAATCCGCAGATACGCAGTATTTT. Amino acid sequence: CSVAGESADTQYF.

The V gene is TRBV7-2, the J gene TRBJ1-4, with 8 bases lining up with TRBD1. Trimming removed 4 bases from V and 3 bases from J; junction bases left unmatched: 7. Germline V lookup: CDR1 SGHTA, CDR2 FQGNSA. The CDR3 contains 16 residues. CDR3 residues: CASSSTGARANEKLFF. In DNA, the CDR3 is TGTGCCAGCAGCTCGACAGGGGCTAGAGCTAATGAAAAACTGTTTTTT.